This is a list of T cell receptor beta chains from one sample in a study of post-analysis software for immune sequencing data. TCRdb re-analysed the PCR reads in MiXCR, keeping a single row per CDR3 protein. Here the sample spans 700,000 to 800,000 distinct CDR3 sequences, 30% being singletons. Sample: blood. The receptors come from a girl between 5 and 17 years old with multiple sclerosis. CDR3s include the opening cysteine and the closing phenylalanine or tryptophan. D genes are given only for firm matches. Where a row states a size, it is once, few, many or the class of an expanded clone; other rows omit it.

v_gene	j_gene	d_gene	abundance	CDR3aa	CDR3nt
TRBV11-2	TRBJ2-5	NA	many	CASSLDRGETQYF	TGTGCCAGCAGCTTAGACAGGGGAGAGACCCAGTACTTC
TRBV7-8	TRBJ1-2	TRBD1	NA	CASSSRGGQGVHGYTF	TGTGCCAGCAGCAGCCGAGGGGGACAGGGGGTCCATGGCTACACCTTC
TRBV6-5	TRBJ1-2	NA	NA	CASRYSGRASGYTF	TGTGCCAGCAGGTACTCGGGCAGGGCCTCCGGCTACACCTTC
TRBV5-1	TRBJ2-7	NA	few	CASSLFSRPDEQYF	TGCGCCAGCAGCTTGTTTTCCAGACCGGACGAGCAGTACTTC
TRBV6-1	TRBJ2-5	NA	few	CASRPTEQETQYF	TGTGCCAGCAGACCGACAGAGCAAGAGACCCAGTACTTC
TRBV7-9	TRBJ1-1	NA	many	CASSLSTVRNTEAFF	TGTGCCAGCAGCTTATCGACGGTTAGGAACACTGAAGCTTTCTTT
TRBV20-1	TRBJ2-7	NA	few	CSASLNRDPSSYEQYF	TGCAGTGCTAGCTTGAACCGGGACCCAAGCTCCTACGAGCAGTACTTC
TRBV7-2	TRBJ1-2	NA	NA	CASSLRRRNYGYTF	TGTGCCAGCAGCTTAAGGCGACGGAATTATGGCTACACCTTC
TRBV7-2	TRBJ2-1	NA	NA	CASSRGRFYNEQFF	TGTGCCAGTAGTCGGGGGAGGTTCTACAATGAGCAGTTCTTC
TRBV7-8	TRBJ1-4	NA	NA	CASSLRVAEKLFF	TGTGCCAGCAGCTTAAGGGTGGCTGAAAAACTGTTTTTT
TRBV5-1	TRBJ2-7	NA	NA	CASSLEAASPYEQYF	TGCGCCAGCAGCTTGGAAGCGGCAAGTCCCTACGAGCAGTACTTC
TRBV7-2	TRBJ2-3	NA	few	CASSLALGGRITDTQYF	TGTGCCAGCAGCTTAGCGCTAGGAGGGAGAATCACAGATACGCAGTATTTT
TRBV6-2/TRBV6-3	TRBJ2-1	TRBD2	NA	CASSFPLTGLVYNEQFF	TGTGCCAGCAGTTTCCCCCTCACGGGACTAGTTTACAATGAGCAGTTCTTC
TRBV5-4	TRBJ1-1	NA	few	CASTPAWGGTEAFF	TGTGCCAGCACCCCCGCCTGGGGGGGCACTGAAGCTTTCTTT
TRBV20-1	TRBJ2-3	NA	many	CSARPTDTQYF	TGCAGTGCTAGACCCACAGATACGCAGTATTTT
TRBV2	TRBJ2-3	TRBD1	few	CASSELRQGATDTQYF	TGTGCCAGCAGTGAGCTTCGGCAGGGGGCAACAGATACGCAGTATTTT
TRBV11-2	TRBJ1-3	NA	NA	CASSRGGRRSGNTIYF	TGTGCCAGCAGCCGGGGGGGGAGGCGCTCTGGAAACACCATATATTTT
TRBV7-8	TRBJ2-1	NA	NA	CASSLGLQKYNEQFF	TGTGCCAGCAGCTTAGGCCTACAAAAGTACAATGAGCAGTTCTTC
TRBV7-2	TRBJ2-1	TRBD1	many	CASSRRTGAYSYNEQFF	TGTGCCAGCAGCCGCCGGACAGGGGCGTACTCCTACAATGAGCAGTTCTTC
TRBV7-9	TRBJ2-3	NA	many	CASSLALGSSAQYF	TGTGCCAGCAGCTTAGCCCTGGGGAGTTCGGCGCAGTATTTT
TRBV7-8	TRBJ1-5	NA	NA	CASRAPGGGSNQPQHF	TGTGCCAGTAGGGCTCCGGGCGGAGGAAGCAATCAGCCCCAGCATTTT
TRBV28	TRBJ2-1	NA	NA	CASSASGGGSYNEQFF	TGTGCCAGCTCGGCTAGCGGAGGGGGATCTTACAATGAGCAGTTCTTC
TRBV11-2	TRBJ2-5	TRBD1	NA	CASSPWTGGKETQYF	TGTGCCAGCAGCCCCTGGACAGGGGGTAAAGAGACCCAGTACTTC
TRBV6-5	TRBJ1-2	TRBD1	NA	CASSYDRQGAGYTF	TGTGCCAGCAGTTACGACCGACAGGGAGCTGGCTACACCTTC
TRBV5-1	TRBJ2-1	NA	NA	CASSLDSPYNEQFF	TGCGCCAGCAGCCTGGACAGTCCTTACAATGAGCAGTTCTTC
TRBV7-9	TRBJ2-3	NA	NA	CASSFGTAGTDTQYF	TGTGCCAGCAGCTTCGGGACGGCTGGCACAGATACGCAGTATTTT
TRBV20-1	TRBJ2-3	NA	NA	CSAREKLGHTDTQYF	TGCAGTGCTAGAGAAAAACTCGGACACACAGATACGCAGTATTTT
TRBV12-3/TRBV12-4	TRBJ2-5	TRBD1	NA	CASSPGTAETQYF	TGTGCCAGCAGTCCCGGGACAGCCGAGACCCAGTACTTC
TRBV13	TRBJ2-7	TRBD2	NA	CASSLEGTSGKYEQYF	TGTGCCAGCAGCTTAGAAGGGACTAGCGGGAAGTACGAGCAGTACTTC
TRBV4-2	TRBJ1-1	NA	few	CASSQEWGGTEAFF	TGTGCCAGCAGCCAAGAATGGGGCGGCACTGAAGCTTTCTTT
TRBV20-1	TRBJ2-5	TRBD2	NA	CSASLAVGQETQYF	TGCAGTGCTAGTCTAGCGGTCGGTCAAGAGACCCAGTACTTC
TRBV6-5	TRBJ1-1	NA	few	CATIGSGRLRNTEAFF	TGTGCCACCATTGGATCTGGGCGACTACGTAATACTGAAGCTTTCTTT
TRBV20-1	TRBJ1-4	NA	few	CSARDDRGGEKLFF	TGCAGTGCTAGAGATGATCGGGGAGGTGAAAAACTGTTTTTT
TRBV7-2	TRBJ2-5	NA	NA	CASTFYDEQYF	TGTGCCAGCACCTTTTATGATGAGCAGTACTTC
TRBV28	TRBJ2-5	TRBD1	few	CASSPWGQGQETQYF	TGTGCCAGCAGTCCGTGGGGACAGGGTCAAGAGACCCAGTACTTC
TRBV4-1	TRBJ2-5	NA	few	CASSLMTWGETQYF	TGCGCCAGCAGCCTCATGACTTGGGGAGAGACCCAGTACTTC
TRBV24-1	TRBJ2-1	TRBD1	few	CATSDRQGAHNEQFF	TGTGCCACCAGTGATCGACAGGGGGCCCACAATGAGCAGTTCTTC
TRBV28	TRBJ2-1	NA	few	CASSFGAGHYNEQFF	TGTGCCAGCAGCTTTGGGGCAGGGCACTACAATGAGCAGTTCTTC
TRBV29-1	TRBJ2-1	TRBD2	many	CSVLASGFYNEQFF	TGCAGCGTTTTGGCTAGCGGTTTCTACAATGAGCAGTTCTTC
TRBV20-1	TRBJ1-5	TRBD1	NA	CSAHGTADQPQHF	TGCAGTGCTCACGGGACAGCTGATCAGCCCCAGCATTTT
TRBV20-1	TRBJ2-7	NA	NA	CSYYWYYEQYF	TGCAGCTACTACTGGTACTACGAGCAGTACTTC
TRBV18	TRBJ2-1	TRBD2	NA	CASSPRAVTGTSGSWQFF	TGTGCCAGCTCACCGCGGGCAGTGACCGGGACTAGCGGTAGTTGGCAGTTCTTC
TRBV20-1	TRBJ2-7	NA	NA	CSASWTETSYEQYF	TGCAGTGCTAGCTGGACAGAAACCTCCTACGAGCAGTACTTC
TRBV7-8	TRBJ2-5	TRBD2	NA	CASSAGVREGSETQYF	TGTGCCAGCAGCGCGGGGGTGCGGGAGGGTTCCGAGACCCAGTACTTC
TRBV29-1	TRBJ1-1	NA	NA	CSSKGRETEAFF	TGCAGCTCGAAAGGGAGGGAGACTGAAGCTTTCTTT